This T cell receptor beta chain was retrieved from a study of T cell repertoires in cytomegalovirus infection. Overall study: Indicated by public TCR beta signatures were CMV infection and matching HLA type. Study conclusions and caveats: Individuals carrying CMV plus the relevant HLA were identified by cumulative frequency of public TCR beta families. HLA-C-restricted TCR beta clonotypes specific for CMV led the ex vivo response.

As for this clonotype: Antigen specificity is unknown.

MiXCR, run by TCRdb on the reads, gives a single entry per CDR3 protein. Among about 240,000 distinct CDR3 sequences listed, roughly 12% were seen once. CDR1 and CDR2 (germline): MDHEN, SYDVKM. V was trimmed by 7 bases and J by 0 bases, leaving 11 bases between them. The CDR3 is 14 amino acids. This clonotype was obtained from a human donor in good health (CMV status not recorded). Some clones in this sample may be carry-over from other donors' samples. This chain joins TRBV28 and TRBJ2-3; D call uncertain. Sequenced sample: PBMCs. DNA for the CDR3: TGTGCCAGCACCTCCCGAAGTAGCACAGATACGCAGTATTTT. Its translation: CASTSRSSTDTQYF. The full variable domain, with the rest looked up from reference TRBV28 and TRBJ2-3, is DVKVTQSSRYLVKRTGEKVFLECVQDMDHENMFWYRQDPGLGLRLIYFSYDVKMKEKGDIPEGYSVSREKKERFSLILESASTNQTSMYLCASTSRSSTDTQYFGPGTRLTVL.